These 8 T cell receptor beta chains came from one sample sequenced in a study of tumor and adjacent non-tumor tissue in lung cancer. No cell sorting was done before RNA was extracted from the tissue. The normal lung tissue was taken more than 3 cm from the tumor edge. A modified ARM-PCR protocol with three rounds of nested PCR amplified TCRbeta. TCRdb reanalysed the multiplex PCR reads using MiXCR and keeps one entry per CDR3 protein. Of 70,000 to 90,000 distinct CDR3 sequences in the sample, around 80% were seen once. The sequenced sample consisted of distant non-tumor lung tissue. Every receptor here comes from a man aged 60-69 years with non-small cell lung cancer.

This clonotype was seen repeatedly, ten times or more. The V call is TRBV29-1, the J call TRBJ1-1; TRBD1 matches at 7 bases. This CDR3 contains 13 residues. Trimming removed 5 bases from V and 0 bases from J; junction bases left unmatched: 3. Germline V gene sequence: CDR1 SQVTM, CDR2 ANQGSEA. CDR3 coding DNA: TGCAGCGTTCCCGGGACAGTGAACACTGAAGCTTTCTTT. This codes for CSVPGTVNTEAFF.

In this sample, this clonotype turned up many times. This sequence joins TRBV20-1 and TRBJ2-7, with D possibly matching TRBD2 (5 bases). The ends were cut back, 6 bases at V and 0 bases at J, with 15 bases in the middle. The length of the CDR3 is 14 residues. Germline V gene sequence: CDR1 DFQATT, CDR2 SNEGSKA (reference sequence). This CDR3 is CSAPGDSISYEQYF. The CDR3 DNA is TGCAGTGCGCCCGGGGATAGTATCTCCTACGAGCAGTACTTC.

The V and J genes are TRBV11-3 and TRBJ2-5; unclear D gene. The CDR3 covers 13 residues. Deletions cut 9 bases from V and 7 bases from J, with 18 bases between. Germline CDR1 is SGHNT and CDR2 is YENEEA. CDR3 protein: CASYGSAPLTQYF. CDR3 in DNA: TGTGCCAGTTACGGGTCCGCGCCCCTGACCCAGTACTTC.

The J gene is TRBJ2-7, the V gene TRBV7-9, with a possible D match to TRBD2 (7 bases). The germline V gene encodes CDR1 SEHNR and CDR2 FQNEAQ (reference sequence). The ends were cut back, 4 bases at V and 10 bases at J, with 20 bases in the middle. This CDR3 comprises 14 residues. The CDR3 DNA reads TGTGCCAGCAGCTCGGGGGCTAGGGGGGGCCCTCAGTACTTC. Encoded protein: CASSSGARGGPQYF.

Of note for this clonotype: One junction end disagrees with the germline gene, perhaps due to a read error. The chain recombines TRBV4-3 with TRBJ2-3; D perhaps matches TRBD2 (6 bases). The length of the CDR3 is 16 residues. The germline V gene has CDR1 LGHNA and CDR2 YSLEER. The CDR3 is CASSQDRAGTTDRQFF. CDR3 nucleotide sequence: TGCGCCAGTAGCCAAGATAGAGCGGGCACCACAGATAGGCAGTTTTTT.

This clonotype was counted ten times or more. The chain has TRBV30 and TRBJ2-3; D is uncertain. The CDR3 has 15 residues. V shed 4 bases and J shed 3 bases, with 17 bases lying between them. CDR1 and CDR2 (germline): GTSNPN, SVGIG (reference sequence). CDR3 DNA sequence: TGTGCCTGGACGGGCCTGGCGTCGGAAACAGATACGCAGTATTTT. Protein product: CAWTGLASETDTQYF.

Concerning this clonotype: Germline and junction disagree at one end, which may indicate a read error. Here the CDR3 reads CSAGGQVEHYF. For the CDR3, the DNA is TGCAGTGCTGGGGGCCAGGTGGAGCACTACTTC. V and J are TRBV20-1 and TRBJ2-7, with a weak D call TRBD1 (6 bases). Germline CDR1 reads DFQATT; CDR2 reads SNEGSKA (reference sequence). The CDR3 sequence is 11 residues long.

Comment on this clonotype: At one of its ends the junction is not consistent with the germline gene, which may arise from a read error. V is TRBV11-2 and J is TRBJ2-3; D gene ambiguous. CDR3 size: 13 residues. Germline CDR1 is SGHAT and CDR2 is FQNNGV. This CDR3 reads CASSLSPTDTKYF. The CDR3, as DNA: TGTGCTAGCAGCTTAAGCCCCACTGATACGAAGTATTTT.